This TCR beta chain was sequenced for a study of spatial heterogeneity in lung cancer. There are 15 residues in the CDR3. CDR1 is SGHTA and CDR2 is FQGNSA in the germline V gene. Deletions cut 6 bases from V and 4 bases from J, with 16 bases between. MiXCR, run by TCRdb on the 5' RACE reads, gives a single entry per CDR3 protein. The sample includes tens of thousands of distinct CDR3 sequences, over 10% of them seen just once. This clonotype was seen more than once but under ten times. Time point: sample taken at primary tumor resection. TCRs were sequenced from unsorted whole RNA of tumor, nontumor lung or PBMC.

The clonotype comes from a male donor with early-stage non-small cell lung cancer. The sequences come from PBMCs, collected at surgery. The chain links TRBV7-2 to TRBJ1-5, with D possibly being TRBD1 (6 bases). CDR3 coding DNA: TGTGCCAGCAGTCGTATGGGGGGGGCTAATCAGCCCCAGCATTTT. Amino acids: CASSRMGGANQPQHF.